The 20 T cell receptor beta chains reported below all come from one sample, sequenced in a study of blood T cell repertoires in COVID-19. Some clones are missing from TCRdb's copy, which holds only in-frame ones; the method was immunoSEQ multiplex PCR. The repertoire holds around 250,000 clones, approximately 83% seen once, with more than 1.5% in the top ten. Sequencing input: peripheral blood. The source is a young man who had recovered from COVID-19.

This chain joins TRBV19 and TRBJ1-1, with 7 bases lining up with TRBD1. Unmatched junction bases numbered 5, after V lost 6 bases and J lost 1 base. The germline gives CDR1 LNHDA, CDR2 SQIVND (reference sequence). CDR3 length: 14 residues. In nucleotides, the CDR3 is TGTGCCAGTAGGAGGGGGCAAGGGAACACTGAAGCTTTCTTT. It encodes CASRRGQGNTEAFF.

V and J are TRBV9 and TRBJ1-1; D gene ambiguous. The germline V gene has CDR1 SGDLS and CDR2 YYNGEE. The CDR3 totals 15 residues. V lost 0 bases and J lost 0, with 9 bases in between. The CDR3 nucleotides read TGTGCCAGCAGCGTAGAAGTCGGGTTGAACACTGAAGCTTTCTTT. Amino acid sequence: CASSVEVGLNTEAFF.

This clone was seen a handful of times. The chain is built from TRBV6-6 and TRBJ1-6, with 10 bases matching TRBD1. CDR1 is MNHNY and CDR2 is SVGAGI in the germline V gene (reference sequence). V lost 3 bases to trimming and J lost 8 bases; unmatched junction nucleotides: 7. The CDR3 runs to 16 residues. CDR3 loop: CASSYPRDRGYSPLHF. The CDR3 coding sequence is TGTGCCAGCAGTTATCCTCGGGACAGGGGATATTCACCCCTCCACTTT.

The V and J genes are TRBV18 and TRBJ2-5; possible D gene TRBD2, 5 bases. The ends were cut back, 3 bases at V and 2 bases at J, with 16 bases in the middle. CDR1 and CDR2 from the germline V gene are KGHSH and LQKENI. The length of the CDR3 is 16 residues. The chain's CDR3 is CASSPTTYSGQETQYF. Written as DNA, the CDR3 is TGTGCCAGCTCACCGACCACGTATTCGGGGCAAGAGACCCAGTACTTC.

The CDR3 DNA is TGTGCCAGCAGCCAAATGCCAGGGGACAGGGTGTGGGAAAACCAGCCCCAGCATTTT. Translated, it gives CASSQMPGDRVWENQPQHF. The chain joins TRBV7-2 to TRBJ1-5; 9 bases agree with TRBD1. This CDR3 spans 19 amino acids. V gave up 5 bases and J gave up 7 bases; unmatched junction bases: 21. Germline V gene sequence: CDR1 SGHTA, CDR2 FQGNSA.

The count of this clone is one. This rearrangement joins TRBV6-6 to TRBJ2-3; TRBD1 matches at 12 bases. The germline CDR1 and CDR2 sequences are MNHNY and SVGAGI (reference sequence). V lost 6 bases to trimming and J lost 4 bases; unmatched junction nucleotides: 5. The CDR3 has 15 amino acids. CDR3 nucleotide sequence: TGTGCCAGCAGAGCCGGGACAGGGGGCCCAGATACGCAGTATTTT. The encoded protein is CASRAGTGGPDTQYF.

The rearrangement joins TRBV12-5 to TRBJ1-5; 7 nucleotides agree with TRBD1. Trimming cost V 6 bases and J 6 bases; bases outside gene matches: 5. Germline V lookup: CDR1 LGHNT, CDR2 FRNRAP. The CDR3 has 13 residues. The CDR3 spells CASGTGNFQPQHF. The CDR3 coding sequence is TGTGCTAGTGGGACAGGGAACTTTCAGCCCCAGCATTTT.

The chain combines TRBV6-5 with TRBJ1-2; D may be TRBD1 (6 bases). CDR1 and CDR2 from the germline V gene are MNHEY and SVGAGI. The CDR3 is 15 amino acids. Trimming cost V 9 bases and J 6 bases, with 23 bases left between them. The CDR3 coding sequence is TGTGCCAGTAAGCGAAGCGGGGGGCTTGGAGATGGCTACACCTTC. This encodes CASKRSGGLGDGYTF.

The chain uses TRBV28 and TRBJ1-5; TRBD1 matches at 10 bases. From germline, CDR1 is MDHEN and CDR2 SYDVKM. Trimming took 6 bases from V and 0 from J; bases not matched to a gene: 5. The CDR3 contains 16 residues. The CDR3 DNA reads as TGTGCCAGCAGATCCGGGACAGGGGTTAGCAATCAGCCCCAGCATTTT. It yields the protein CASRSGTGVSNQPQHF.

The CDR3 is CASSFSIEYEQYF. Written as DNA, the CDR3 is TGTGCCAGCAGCTTCTCGATTGAGTACGAGCAGTACTTC. The rearrangement uses TRBV11-2 and TRBJ2-7; D ambiguous. Germline CDR1 SGHAT, CDR2 FQNNGV. The CDR3 extends over 13 amino acids. Trimming took off 3 bases at V and 4 bases at J, with 10 bases between the two ends.

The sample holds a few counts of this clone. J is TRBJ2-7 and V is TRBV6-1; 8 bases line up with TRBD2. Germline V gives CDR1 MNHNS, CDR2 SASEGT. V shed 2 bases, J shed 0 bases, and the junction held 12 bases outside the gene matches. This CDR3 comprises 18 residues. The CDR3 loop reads CASSETGRGTSNSYEQYV. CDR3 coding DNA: TGTGCCAGCAGTGAAACGGGCCGGGGGACTAGTAACTCCTACGAGCAGTACGTC.

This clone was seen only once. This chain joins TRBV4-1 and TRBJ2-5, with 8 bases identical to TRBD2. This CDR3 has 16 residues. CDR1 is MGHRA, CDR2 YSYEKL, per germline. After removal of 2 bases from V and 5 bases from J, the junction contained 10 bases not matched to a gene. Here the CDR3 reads CASSQSYTSGRETQYF. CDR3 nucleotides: TGCGCCAGCAGCCAAAGTTATACTAGCGGAAGGGAGACCCAGTACTTC.

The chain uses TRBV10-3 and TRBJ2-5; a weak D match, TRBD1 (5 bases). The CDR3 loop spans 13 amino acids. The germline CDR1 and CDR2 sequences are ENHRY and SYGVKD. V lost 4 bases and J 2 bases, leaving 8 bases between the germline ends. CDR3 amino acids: CAISVQGQETQYF. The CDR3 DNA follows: TGTGCCATCAGTGTCCAGGGACAAGAGACCCAGTACTTC.

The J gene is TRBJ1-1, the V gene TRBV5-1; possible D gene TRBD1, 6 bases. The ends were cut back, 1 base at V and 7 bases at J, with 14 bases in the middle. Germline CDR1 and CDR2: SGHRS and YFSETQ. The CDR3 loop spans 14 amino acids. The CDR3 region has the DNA TGCGCCAGCAGCTTGCGGCCCACGACAGGTGAAGCTTTCTTT. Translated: CASSLRPTTGEAFF.

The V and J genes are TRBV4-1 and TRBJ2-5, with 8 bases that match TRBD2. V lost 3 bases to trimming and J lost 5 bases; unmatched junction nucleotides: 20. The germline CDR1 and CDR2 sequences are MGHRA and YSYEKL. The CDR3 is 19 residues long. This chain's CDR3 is CASSHSRGVVGGAQETQYF. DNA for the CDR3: TGCGCCAGCAGCCACTCCCGCGGGGTGGTCGGGGGGGCCCAGGAGACCCAGTACTTC.

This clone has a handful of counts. The CDR3 nucleotides read TGTGCCAGCAGCTTAGGATGGACAGGGTCGAGAGGGACCGGGGAGCTGTTTTTT. As protein: CASSLGWTGSRGTGELFF. V is TRBV7-9 and J is TRBJ2-2; 8 bases are a match to TRBD1. V was clipped by 1 base and J by 5 bases; unmatched bases: 12. Germline V gene sequence: CDR1 SEHNR, CDR2 FQNEAQ (reference sequence). The CDR3 runs to 18 residues.

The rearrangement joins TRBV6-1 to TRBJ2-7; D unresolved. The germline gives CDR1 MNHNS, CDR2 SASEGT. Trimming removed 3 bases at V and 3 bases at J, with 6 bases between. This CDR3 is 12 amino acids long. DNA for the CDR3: TGTGCCAGCAGTGACGCAGGCTACGAGCAGTACGTC. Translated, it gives CASSDAGYEQYV.

CDR3 bases: TGTGCCAGCTCACCGGGACAGGGATTCCAAGAGACCCAGTACTTC. Its protein is CASSPGQGFQETQYF. The chain uses TRBV18 and TRBJ2-5; 9 nucleotides agree with TRBD1. The germline V gene has CDR1 KGHSH and CDR2 LQKENI. CDR3 length equals 15 residues. V dropped 3 bases and J dropped 1; count of bases not matched to a gene: 3.

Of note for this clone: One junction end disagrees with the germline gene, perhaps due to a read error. The CDR3 loop reads CASSEGQASGQPQHF. For the CDR3, the DNA is TGTGCCAGCAGCGAAGGACAGGCGTCGGGTCAGCCCCAGCATTTT. J is TRBJ1-5 and V is TRBV6-1; 7 positions agree with TRBD1. The V gene's germline CDR1 is MNHNS and CDR2 SASEGT. The CDR3 spans 15 residues.

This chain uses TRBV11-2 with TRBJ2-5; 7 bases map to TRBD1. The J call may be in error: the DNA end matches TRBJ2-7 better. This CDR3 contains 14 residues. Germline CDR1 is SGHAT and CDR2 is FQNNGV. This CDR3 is CASSYGTVTYEQYF. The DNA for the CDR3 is TGTGCCAGCAGCTACGGGACAGTCACCTACGAGCAGTACTTC.